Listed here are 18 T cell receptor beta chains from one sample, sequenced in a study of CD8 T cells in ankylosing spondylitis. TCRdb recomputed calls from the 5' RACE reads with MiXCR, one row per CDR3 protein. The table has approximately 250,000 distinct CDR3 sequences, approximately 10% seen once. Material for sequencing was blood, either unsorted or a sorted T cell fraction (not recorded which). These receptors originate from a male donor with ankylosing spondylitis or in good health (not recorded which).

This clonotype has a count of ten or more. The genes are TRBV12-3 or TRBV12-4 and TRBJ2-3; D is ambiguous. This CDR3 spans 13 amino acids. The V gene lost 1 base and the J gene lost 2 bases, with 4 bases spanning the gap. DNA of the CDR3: TGTGCCAGCAGTTTAGACTTCACAGATACGCAGTATTTT. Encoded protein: CASSLDFTDTQYF.

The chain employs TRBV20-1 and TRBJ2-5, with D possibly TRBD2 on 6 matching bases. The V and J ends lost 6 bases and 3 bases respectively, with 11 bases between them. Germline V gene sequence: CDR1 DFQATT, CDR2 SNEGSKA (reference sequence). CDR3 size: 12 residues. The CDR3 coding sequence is TGCAGTGCCATCAAGCGGGAAGAGACCCAGTACTTC. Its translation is CSAIKREETQYF.

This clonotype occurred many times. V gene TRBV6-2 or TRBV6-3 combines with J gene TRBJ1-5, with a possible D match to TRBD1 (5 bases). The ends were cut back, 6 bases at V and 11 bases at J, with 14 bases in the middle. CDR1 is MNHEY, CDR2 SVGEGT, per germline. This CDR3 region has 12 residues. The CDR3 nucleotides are TGTGCCAGCAGCCAGGCGGGGGAGGCCCAGCATTTT. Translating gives CASSQAGEAQHF.

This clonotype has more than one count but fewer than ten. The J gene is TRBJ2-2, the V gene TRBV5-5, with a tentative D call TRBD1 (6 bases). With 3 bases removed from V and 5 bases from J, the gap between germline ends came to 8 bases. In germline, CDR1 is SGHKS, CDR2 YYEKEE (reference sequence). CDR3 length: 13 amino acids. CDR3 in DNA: TGTGCCAGCAGCTGGCAGGGGACCGGGGAGCTGTTTTTT. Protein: CASSWQGTGELFF. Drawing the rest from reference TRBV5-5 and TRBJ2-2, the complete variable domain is DAGVTQSPTHLIKTRGQQVTLRCSPISGHKSVSWYQQVLGQGPQFIFQYYEKEERGRGNFPDRFSARQFPNYSSELNVNALLLGDSALYLCASSWQGTGELFFGEGSRLTVL.

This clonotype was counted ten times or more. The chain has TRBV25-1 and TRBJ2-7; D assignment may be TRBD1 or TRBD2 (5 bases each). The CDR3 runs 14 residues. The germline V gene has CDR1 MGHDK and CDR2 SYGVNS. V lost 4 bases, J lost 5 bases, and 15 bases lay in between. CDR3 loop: CASSGLASRDEQYF. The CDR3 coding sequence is TGTGCCAGCAGTGGGTTGGCTAGCAGGGACGAGCAGTACTTC.

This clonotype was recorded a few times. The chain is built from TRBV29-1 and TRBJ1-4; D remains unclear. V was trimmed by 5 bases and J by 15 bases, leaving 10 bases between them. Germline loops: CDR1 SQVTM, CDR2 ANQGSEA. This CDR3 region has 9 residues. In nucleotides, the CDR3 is TGCAGCGTTTCGCCCCCCTTGTTTTTT. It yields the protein CSVSPPLFF.

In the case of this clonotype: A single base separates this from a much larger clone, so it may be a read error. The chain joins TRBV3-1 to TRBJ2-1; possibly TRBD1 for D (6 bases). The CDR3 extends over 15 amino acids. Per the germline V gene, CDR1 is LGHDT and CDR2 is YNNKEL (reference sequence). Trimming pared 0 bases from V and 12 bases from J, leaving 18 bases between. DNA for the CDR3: TGTGCCAGCAGCCAAGATGGGGGCCAGTGGGATGCGCAGTTCTTC. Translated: CASSQDGGQWDAQFF.

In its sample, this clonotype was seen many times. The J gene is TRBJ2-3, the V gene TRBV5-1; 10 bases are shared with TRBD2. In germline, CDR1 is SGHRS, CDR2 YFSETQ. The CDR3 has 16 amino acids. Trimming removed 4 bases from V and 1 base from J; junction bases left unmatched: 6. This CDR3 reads CASSVSSGGRTDTQYF. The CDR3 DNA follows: TGCGCCAGCAGCGTGAGTAGCGGGGGGCGCACAGATACGCAGTATTTT.

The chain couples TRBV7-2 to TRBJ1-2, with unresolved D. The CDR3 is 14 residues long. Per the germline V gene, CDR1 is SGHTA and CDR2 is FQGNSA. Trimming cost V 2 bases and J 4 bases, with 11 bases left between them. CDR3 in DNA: TGTGCCAGCAGCTTAATCCAGGTGATCTATGGCTACACCTTC. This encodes CASSLIQVIYGYTF.

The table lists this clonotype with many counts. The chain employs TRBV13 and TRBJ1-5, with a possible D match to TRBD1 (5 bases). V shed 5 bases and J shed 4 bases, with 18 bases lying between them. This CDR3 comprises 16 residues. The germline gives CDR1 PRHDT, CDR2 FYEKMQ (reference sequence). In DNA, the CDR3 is TGTGCCAGCAGCCCGACAGTGGTAAGGAGAAATCAGCCCCAGCATTTT. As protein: CASSPTVVRRNQPQHF. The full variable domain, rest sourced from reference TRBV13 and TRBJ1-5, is AAGVIQSPRHLIKEKRETATLKCYPIPRHDTVYWYQQGPGQDPQFLISFYEKMQSDKGSIPDRFSAQQFSDYHSELNMSSLELGDSALYFCASSPTVVRRNQPQHFGDGTRLSIL.

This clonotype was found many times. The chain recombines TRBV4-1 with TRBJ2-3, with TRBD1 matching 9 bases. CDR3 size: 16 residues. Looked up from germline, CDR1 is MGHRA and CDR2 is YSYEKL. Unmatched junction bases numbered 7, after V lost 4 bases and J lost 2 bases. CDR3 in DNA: TGCGCCAGCAGCCCAGACAGGGGGTTCGTCACAGATACGCAGTATTTT. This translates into CASSPDRGFVTDTQYF.

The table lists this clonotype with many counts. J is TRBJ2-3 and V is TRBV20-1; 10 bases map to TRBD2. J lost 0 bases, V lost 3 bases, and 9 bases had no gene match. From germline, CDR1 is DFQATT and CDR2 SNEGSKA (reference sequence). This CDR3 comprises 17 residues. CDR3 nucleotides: TGCAGTGCTAGCGGGTTGGTAGCGGGAGGCAGCACAGATACGCAGTATTTT. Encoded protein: CSASGLVAGGSTDTQYF.

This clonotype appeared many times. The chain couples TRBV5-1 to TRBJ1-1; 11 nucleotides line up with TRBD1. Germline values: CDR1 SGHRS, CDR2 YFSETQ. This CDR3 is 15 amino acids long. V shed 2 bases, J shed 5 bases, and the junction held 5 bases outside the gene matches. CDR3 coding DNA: TGCGCCAGCAGCTTCCTGGACAGGGGGCAAACTGAAGCTTTCTTT. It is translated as CASSFLDRGQTEAFF.

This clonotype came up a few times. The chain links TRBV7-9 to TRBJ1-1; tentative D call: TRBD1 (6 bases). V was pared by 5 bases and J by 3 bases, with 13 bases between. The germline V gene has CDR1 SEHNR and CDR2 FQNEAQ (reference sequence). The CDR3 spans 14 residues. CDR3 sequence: CASSVQGSYTEAFF. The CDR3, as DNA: TGTGCCAGCAGCGTTCAGGGGTCGTACACTGAAGCTTTCTTT.

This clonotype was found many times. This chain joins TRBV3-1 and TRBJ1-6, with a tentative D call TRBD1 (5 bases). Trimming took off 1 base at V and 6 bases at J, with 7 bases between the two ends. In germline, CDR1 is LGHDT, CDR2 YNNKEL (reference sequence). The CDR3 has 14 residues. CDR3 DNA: TGTGCCAGCAGCCAAGGGGGGAGTAATTCACCCCTCCACTTT. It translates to CASSQGGSNSPLHF. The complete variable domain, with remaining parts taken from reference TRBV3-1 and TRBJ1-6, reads DTAVSQTPKYLVTQMGNDKSIKCEQNLGHDTMYWYKQDSKKFLKIMFSYNNKELIINETVPNRFSPKSPDKAHLNLHINSLELGDSAVYFCASSQGGSNSPLHFGNGTRLTVT.

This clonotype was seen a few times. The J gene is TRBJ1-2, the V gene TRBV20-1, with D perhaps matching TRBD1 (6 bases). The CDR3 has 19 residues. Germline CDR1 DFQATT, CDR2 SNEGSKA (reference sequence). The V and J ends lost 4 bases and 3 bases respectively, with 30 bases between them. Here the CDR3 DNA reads TGCAGTGCTATTACCCAGGGTAGGGGAGGGACACTCCAGGACTATGGCTACACCTTC. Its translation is CSAITQGRGGTLQDYGYTF.

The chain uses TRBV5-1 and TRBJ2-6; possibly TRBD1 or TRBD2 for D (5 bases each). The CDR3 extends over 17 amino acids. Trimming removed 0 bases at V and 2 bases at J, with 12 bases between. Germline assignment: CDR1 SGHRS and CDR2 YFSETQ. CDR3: CASSLVPPGPGANVLTF. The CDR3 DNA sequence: TGCGCCAGCAGCTTGGTCCCTCCGGGGCCTGGGGCCAACGTCCTGACTTTC.

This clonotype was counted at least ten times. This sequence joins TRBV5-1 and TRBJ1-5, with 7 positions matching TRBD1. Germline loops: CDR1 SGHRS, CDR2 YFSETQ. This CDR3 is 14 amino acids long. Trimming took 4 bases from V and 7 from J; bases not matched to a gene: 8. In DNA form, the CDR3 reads TGCGCCAGCAGCCTGGGGGAGACAGGGCAGCCCCAGCATTTT. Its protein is CASSLGETGQPQHF.